This T cell receptor (beta chain) was recorded in a study of beta chain features in type 1 diabetes. Expressed TCRB transcripts were sequenced because the entire RNA isolate underwent reverse transcription. Sequencing was performed with immunoSEQ multiplex PCR; in TCRdb, only in-frame clones are kept and a portion is missing. The sample lists some 48,000 clones, roughly 45% occurring once. This clone is a singleton in its sample. The target antigen is unknown. Study-level results: Significant though moderate, a shortening of TCRB CDR3s appeared in all four CD4+ subsets of Type 1 diabetes patients.

V was pared by 0 bases and J by 0 bases, with 3 bases between. The CDR3 length is 14 residues. The germline V gene encodes CDR1 MNHNY and CDR2 SVGAGI (reference sequence). The chain employs TRBV6-6 and TRBJ2-1; D call uncertain. Sequencing was carried out using stem cell memory CD4+ T cells from blood. The TCR originated in a man aged 25 to 40 with type 1 diabetes. As DNA, the CDR3 is TGTGCCAGCAGTTACTCGGCCTCCTACAATGAGCAGTTCTTC. Its translation is CASSYSASYNEQFF.